These 26 T cell receptor beta chains came from one sample sequenced in a study of beta chain features in type 1 diabetes. Reverse transcription of all isolated RNA meant that expressed TCRB transcripts were sequenced. Sequencing was performed with immunoSEQ multiplex PCR; in TCRdb, only in-frame clones are kept and a portion is missing. There are 850,000 to 900,000 clones in the sample; roughly 15% occur only once, and around 0.02% lies in the top ten. The sequenced sample was naive CD4+ T cells from blood. The receptors originated from a woman under 30 in good health.

This clone has just a few counts. CDR3 amino acids: CASSFDRVYEQYF. The CDR3 DNA is TGCGCCAGCAGTTTCGACAGGGTCTACGAGCAGTACTTC. V is TRBV5-1 and J is TRBJ2-7; 7 nucleotides align to TRBD1. Losses at the gene ends were 5 bases for V and 3 bases for J; bases not matched to a gene: 5. The CDR3 is made up of 13 amino acids. CDR1 SGHRS and CDR2 YFSETQ come from the germline V gene.

The rearrangement links TRBV6-5 to TRBJ2-7; possibly TRBD1 or TRBD2 for D (5 bases each). The V and J ends lost 2 bases and 6 bases respectively, with 14 bases between them. Germline CDR1 MNHEY, CDR2 SVGAGI. The CDR3 is 14 residues long. The CDR3 DNA is TGTGCCAGCAGTTACGCCGGGACCTGGAGCGAGCAGTACTTC. It is translated as CASSYAGTWSEQYF.

This clone turned up a few times. This chain joins TRBV5-4 and TRBJ1-2, with D tentatively TRBD1 (6 bases). The CDR3 covers 13 residues. Looked up from germline, CDR1 is SGHNT and CDR2 is YYREEE (reference sequence). V dropped 2 bases and J dropped 2 bases, with 7 bases sitting between them. CDR3 sequence reads: CASSLGQNYGYTF. The CDR3 DNA sequence: TGTGCCAGCAGCTTAGGACAGAACTATGGCTACACCTTC. The full variable domain, completed using reference TRBV5-4 and TRBJ1-2, is ETGVTQSPTHLIKTRGQQVTLRCSSQSGHNTVSWYQQALGQGPQFIFQYYREEENGRGNFPPRFSGLQFPNYSSELNVNALELDDSALYLCASSLGQNYGYTFGSGTRLTVV.

V is TRBV10-3 and J is TRBJ1-1, with D possibly matching TRBD1 (5 bases). Deletions cut 6 bases from V and 14 bases from J, with 19 bases between. CDR3 length: 12 amino acids. Germline CDR1 ENHRY, CDR2 SYGVKD. The CDR3 here is CAIRNGARDFFF. In nucleotides, the CDR3 is TGTGCCATCAGGAACGGGGCACGCGATTTCTTCTTT.

This clone was observed a few times. This chain links TRBV29-1 with TRBJ2-6, with 8 bases fitting TRBD1. The CDR3 has 14 residues. V lost 8 bases, J lost 2 bases, and 5 bases stayed unmatched. Germline-derived CDR1 and CDR2 are SQVTM and ANQGSEA. The CDR3 loop is CSIWTGTGANVLTF. The CDR3 bases are TGCAGCATCTGGACAGGGACTGGGGCCAACGTCCTGACTTTC.

The chain employs TRBV5-6 and TRBJ2-1; D possibly corresponds to TRBD2 (6 bases). Germline V lookup: CDR1 SGHDT, CDR2 YYEEEE. With 0 bases removed from V and 7 bases from J, the gap between germline ends came to 17 bases. This CDR3 has 16 amino acids. Written as DNA, the CDR3 is TGTGCCAGCAGCTTGGTCTTAGCGGTGCGGCTAAATGAGCAGTTCTTC. Amino acids: CASSLVLAVRLNEQFF. Complete variable domain (other parts from reference TRBV5-6 and TRBJ2-1): DAGVTQSPTHLIKTRGQQVTLRCSPKSGHDTVSWYQQALGQGPQFIFQYYEEEERQRGNFPDRFSGHQFPNYSSELNVNALLLGDSALYLCASSLVLAVRLNEQFFGPGTRLTVL.

A few counts support this clone. The chain joins TRBV19 to TRBJ2-7, with TRBD2 matching 9 bases. The CDR3 is 12 amino acids. Trimming removed 11 bases from V and 4 bases from J; junction bases left unmatched: 6. Germline CDR1 and CDR2: LNHDA and SQIVND (reference sequence). The CDR3 DNA sequence: TGTGCCCGCGGACTAGCGATTTACGAGCAGTACTTC. This sequence encodes CARGLAIYEQYF.

Notes on this clone: This sample includes further DNA sequences coding for the same CDR3. The chain couples TRBV6-5 to TRBJ2-1, with D tentatively TRBD2 (6 bases). Looked up from germline, CDR1 is MNHEY and CDR2 is SVGAGI. This CDR3 has 13 residues. V lost 2 bases, J lost 9 bases, and 11 bases lay in between. The CDR3 spells CASSYGGLSEQFF. The CDR3 nucleotides read TGTGCCAGCAGTTACGGAGGGCTCAGTGAGCAGTTCTTC.

The chain employs TRBV29-1 and TRBJ2-1; TRBD1 might be the D (6 bases). Germline V gives CDR1 SQVTM, CDR2 ANQGSEA. Trimming removed 6 bases from V and 0 bases from J, with 27 bases in between. This CDR3 is built from 19 residues. CDR3 sequence: CSVGGYRAGSLSSYNEQFF. The CDR3 DNA follows: TGCAGCGTAGGCGGGTACAGGGCTGGTAGCCTCAGCTCCTACAATGAGCAGTTCTTC.

CDR3 nucleotides: TGTGCCAGCACCCCGGGACAGGCGACTGGAAACACCATATATTTT. Amino acids: CASTPGQATGNTIYF. The genes are TRBV2 and TRBJ1-3, with 8 bases lining up with TRBD1. The length of the CDR3 is 15 residues. Losses at the gene ends were 7 bases for V and 2 bases for J; bases not matched to a gene: 7. Looked up from germline, CDR1 is SNHLY and CDR2 is FYNNEI.

The chain links TRBV25-1 to TRBJ2-7, with 12 bases aligning to TRBD2. Germline CDR1 and CDR2: MGHDK and SYGVNS. Trimming took 4 bases from V and 4 from J; bases not matched to a gene: 5. The CDR3 is 15 residues long. CDR3 DNA: TGTGCCAGCAGTGCCCTAGCGGGAGGGTTGTACGAGCAGTACTTC. Residues: CASSALAGGLYEQYF.

Regarding this clone: At the DNA level, this CDR3 is encoded by other sequences in the same sample as well. The chain uses TRBV5-1 and TRBJ1-1; maybe TRBD1 (5 bases). The V end was cut by 5 bases, the J end by 1 base, with 6 bases between. Germline values: CDR1 SGHRS, CDR2 YFSETQ. The CDR3 runs 12 residues. The CDR3 protein is CASSRGNTEAFF. The CDR3 DNA follows: TGCGCCAGCAGTAGGGGGAACACTGAAGCTTTCTTT.

Only a few counts were recorded for this clone. This chain connects TRBV4-2 to TRBJ1-2; D possibly corresponds to TRBD1 (5 bases). V shed 0 bases and J shed 4 bases, with 15 bases lying between them. This CDR3 is built from 16 residues. CDR1 and CDR2 (germline): LGHNA, YNFKEQ. CDR3 sequence (DNA): TGTGCCAGCAGCCAAGAGGCCGGGGGGTCAGGCTATGGCTACACCTTC. It encodes CASSQEAGGSGYGYTF.

This clone was seen more than once but under ten times. The chain has TRBV7-2 and TRBJ2-3; D is unresolved. The CDR3 totals 15 residues. V dropped 2 bases and J dropped 0 bases, with 9 bases sitting between them. Germline V lookup: CDR1 SGHTA, CDR2 FQGNSA. The CDR3 loop is CASSLTRTSTDTQYF. CDR3 DNA: TGTGCCAGCAGCTTAACGAGAACGAGCACAGATACGCAGTATTTT.

This chain uses TRBV6-5 with TRBJ2-1, with no clear D. With 8 bases removed from V and 7 bases from J, the gap between germline ends came to 9 bases. The CDR3 has 11 amino acids. Germline V gives CDR1 MNHEY, CDR2 SVGAGI. DNA of the CDR3: TGTGCCAGCCGACTTCGGAATGAGCAGTTCTTC. Encoded protein: CASRLRNEQFF.

The chain employs TRBV11-2 and TRBJ2-7, with 13 bases that match TRBD2. Germline assignment: CDR1 SGHAT and CDR2 FQNNGV. CDR3 length equals 19 residues. V was clipped by 4 bases and J by 7 bases; unmatched bases: 19. The CDR3, as DNA: TGTGCCAGCAGCTCGCGACCGGGACTAGCGGGATCTGGCGCTAGGGAGCAGTACTTC. Amino acids: CASSSRPGLAGSGAREQYF.

The chain uses TRBV11-3 and TRBJ2-3; 7 nucleotides align to TRBD1. Trimming at V came to 3 bases and at J to 4 bases, leaving 4 bases not matched to a gene. The CDR3 runs 14 residues. Germline V gene lookup returns CDR1 SGHNT and CDR2 YENEEA. The CDR3 DNA follows: TGTGCCAGCAGCTTGGGACAGCCCTCAGATACGCAGTATTTT. This encodes CASSLGQPSDTQYF.

The chain employs TRBV20-1 and TRBJ1-1, with D perhaps matching TRBD1 (6 bases). Trimming removed 3 bases at V and 12 bases at J, with 14 bases between. This CDR3 has 11 residues. Germline V gene sequence: CDR1 DFQATT, CDR2 SNEGSKA (reference sequence). The CDR3 region has the DNA TGCAGTGCTAGCGGTCAGGGGATAACTTTCTTT. Translating gives CSASGQGITFF.

Only one count was recorded for this clone. The chain recombines TRBV6-4 with TRBJ2-1; 7 bases map to TRBD2. This CDR3 contains 17 residues. V was clipped by 2 bases and J by 8 bases; unmatched bases: 15. Germline assignment: CDR1 MRHNA and CDR2 SNTAGT. The CDR3, as DNA: TGTGCCAGCAGTGACACGGTCGGACTAGTTAAGAGTGATGAGCAGTTCTTC. Amino acid sequence: CASSDTVGLVKSDEQFF.

V gene TRBV11-3 combines with J gene TRBJ2-3; 9 positions match TRBD1. The length of the CDR3 is 14 residues. V was pared by 8 bases and J by 1 base, with 4 bases of the junction left unmatched. The V gene's germline CDR1 is SGHNT and CDR2 YENEEA. CDR3: CASGTGGRTDTQYF. DNA of the CDR3: TGTGCCAGCGGAACAGGGGGCCGCACAGATACGCAGTATTTT.

This chain's CDR3 is CASSYSILAGRTEQFF. Written as DNA, the CDR3 is TGTGCCAGCAGTTACTCGATACTAGCGGGAAGAACCGAGCAGTTCTTC. The rearrangement links TRBV6-5 to TRBJ2-1; 10 bases fit TRBD2. The V gene's germline CDR1 is MNHEY and CDR2 SVGAGI. V dropped 0 bases and J dropped 10; count of bases not matched to a gene: 9. The CDR3 spans 16 residues.

The chain links TRBV27 to TRBJ2-2; TRBD1 agrees at 7 bases. Germline CDR1 MNHEY, CDR2 SMNVEV (reference sequence). CDR3 length equals 16 residues. After removal of 0 bases from V and 8 bases from J, the junction contained 9 bases not matched to a gene. The CDR3: CASSLSRGRIAGELFF. CDR3 coding DNA: TGTGCCAGCAGTTTATCGAGGGGGCGAATCGCAGGGGAGCTGTTTTTT.

This chain joins TRBV7-2 and TRBJ2-3; 8 bases line up with TRBD2. The CDR3 extends over 14 amino acids. Per germline, CDR1 SGHTA and CDR2 FQGNSA. V was pared by 8 bases and J by 4 bases, with 8 bases of the junction left unmatched. CDR3 sequence: CASGAGVRADTQYF. The CDR3 DNA reads TGTGCCAGCGGAGCGGGAGTAAGGGCAGATACGCAGTATTTT.

The V call is TRBV6-1, the J call TRBJ1-1; 8 nucleotides line up with TRBD1. Trimming at V came to 3 bases and at J to 11 bases, leaving 17 bases not matched to a gene. Germline-derived CDR1 and CDR2 are MNHNS and SASEGT. CDR3 size: 16 residues. CDR3: CASSDPSTGGSPAAFF. CDR3 nucleotides: TGTGCCAGCAGTGACCCGAGCACAGGGGGGTCTCCGGCGGCTTTCTTT.

There are a few counts of this clone. The V call is TRBV19, the J call TRBJ2-1; D possibly corresponds to TRBD2 (6 bases). Germline CDR1 reads LNHDA; CDR2 reads SQIVND (reference sequence). CDR3 size: 14 residues. Trimming removed 4 bases at V and 3 bases at J, with 10 bases between. The CDR3 loop is CASSTHGGYNEQFF. The CDR3 region has the DNA TGTGCCAGTAGTACGCACGGGGGCTACAATGAGCAGTTCTTC.

This clone was counted a few times. The chain has TRBV4-2 and TRBJ2-3; 7 bases align to TRBD2. Germline V CDR1 and CDR2: LGHNA, YNFKEQ. The CDR3 has 16 residues. Trimming cost V 0 bases and J 6 bases; bases outside gene matches: 9. CDR3 protein: CASSQDRAGMADTQYF. The CDR3 nucleotides are TGTGCCAGCAGCCAAGATCGAGCGGGGATGGCGGATACGCAGTATTTT.